Presented here are 2 T cell receptor beta chains from one specimen sequenced in a study of vaccination effects on CD4 cells after COVID-19 (dated by TCRdb to between 2021 and 2023). These TCRs' antigens remain unknown. Library method: the immunoSEQ multiplex PCR assay. TCRdb took this table from immuneACCESS and kept in-frame rearrangements with V and J called. Such tables lack part of the clones; where checked against another copy, unresolved V genes explain under half of the gap, and the rest is unexplained. The sample records under 35,000 clones, 65% to 80% of which are singletons. Roughly 9% of the sample goes to the ten largest clones. To identify antigen-specific CD4+ T cell clonotypes by their expansion, the ViraFEST assay first stimulated PBMC with viral peptide pools and then applied TCR sequencing. After less than eleven days of culture, CD4+ T cells were isolated with the EasySep CD4+ T cell isolation kit. Each participant got two doses of an mRNA SARS-CoV-2 vaccine, either BNT162b2 or mRNA-1273.

The source was CD4+ T cells from PBMCs cultured with HCoV-NL63 spike peptides, collected after COVID-19 vaccination. The cell subset or site label of this sample denotes: HCoV-NL63 spike overlapping peptide pool stimulation. All receptors come from a human donor who received a COVID-19 vaccine.

This chain uses TRBV30 with TRBJ2-7; D is undetermined. V lost 3 bases to trimming and J lost 3 bases, with 18 bases between them. Germline-derived CDR1 and CDR2 are GTSNPN and SVGIG (reference sequence). This CDR3 is 15 amino acids long. The CDR3 DNA reads TGTGCCTGGAGCAGAGGTAACAACAGATACTACGAGCAGTACTTC. Amino acids: CAWSRGNNRYYEQYF. Drawing the rest from reference TRBV30 and TRBJ2-7, the complete variable domain is SQTIHQWPATLVQPVGSPLSLECTVEGTSNPNLYWYRQAAGRGLQLLFYSVGIGQISSEVPQNLSASRPQDRQFILSSKKLLLSDSGFYLCAWSRGNNRYYEQYFGPGTRLTVT.

The J gene is TRBJ1-6, the V gene TRBV5-1; 7 nucleotides align to TRBD1. The CDR3 contains 16 residues. The germline CDR1 and CDR2 sequences are SGHRS and YFSETQ. The V gene end was trimmed by 3 bases and the J gene end by 3 bases; junction bases not matched to a gene: 6. CDR3 sequence reads: CASSSGTASYNSPLHF. In DNA form, the CDR3 reads TGCGCCAGCAGCTCGGGGACAGCCAGCTATAATTCACCCCTCCACTTT.